The 10 T cell receptor beta chains reported below all come from one sample, sequenced in a study of shared clonotypes between healthy human individuals. This table comes from immunoSEQ multiplex PCR, and its TCRdb copy is limited to in-frame clones, with some not included. The sample consists of some 1.1 million clones, roughly 80% of them appearing once. The source material was memory CD4+ T cells from PBMCs. Subset here: CD45RA-negative fraction. These receptors were collected from a man between 18 and 29 years old in good health. Some clones in this sample may be carry-over from other donors' samples.

V is TRBV19 and J is TRBJ2-2, with 16 nucleotides matching TRBD2. Unmatched junction bases numbered 17, after V lost 9 bases and J lost 7 bases. The germline V gene encodes CDR1 LNHDA and CDR2 SQIVND (reference sequence). The CDR3 is made up of 19 amino acids. CDR3 protein: CASRVGLAGGPAKNGELFF. The DNA for the CDR3 is TGTGCCAGCAGGGTGGGACTAGCGGGAGGGCCGGCGAAAAACGGGGAGCTGTTTTTT.

This clone was found once. This chain uses TRBV5-1 with TRBJ1-2, with 7 bases matching TRBD1. CDR1 and CDR2 (germline): SGHRS, YFSETQ. The CDR3 consists of 14 residues. Trimming removed 0 bases from V and 10 bases from J; junction bases left unmatched: 9. The CDR3 loop is CASSLVSGTDDYTF. In nucleotides, the CDR3 is TGCGCCAGCAGCTTGGTATCCGGGACAGACGACTACACCTTC. Complete variable domain (other parts from reference TRBV5-1 and TRBJ1-2): KAGVTQTPRYLIKTRGQQVTLSCSPISGHRSVSWYQQTPGQGLQFLFEYFSETQRNKGNFPGRFSGRQFSNSRSEMNVSTLELGDSALYLCASSLVSGTDDYTFGSGTRLTVV.

Turning to this clone: This may be a read error: a much more frequent sequence differs by one nucleotide. The identical CDR3 is also encoded by other nucleotide sequences in the sample. V gene TRBV5-4 combines with J gene TRBJ1-4; 7 bases fit TRBD1. Losses at the gene ends were 3 bases for V and 0 bases for J; bases not matched to a gene: 2. CDR3 length: 15 amino acids. The germline CDR1 and CDR2 sequences are SGHNT and YYREEE (reference sequence). CDR3 bases: TGTGCCAGCAGCTCTACAGGGGCAACTAATGAAAAACTGTTTTTT. Protein sequence: CASSSTGATNEKLFF.

The chain recombines TRBV29-1 with TRBJ1-2, with D possibly matching TRBD1 (5 bases). Trimming took 5 bases from V and 4 from J, leaving 17 bases between them. Germline V gives CDR1 SQVTM, CDR2 ANQGSEA. The CDR3 is 14 amino acids. CDR3 nucleotides: TGCAGCGTTCGCCCTGGGGGGGAGTTCTATGGCTACACCTTC. Residues: CSVRPGGEFYGYTF.

This clone turned up a few times. The chain has TRBV7-2 and TRBJ2-2, with 10 bases identical to TRBD2. The CDR3 spans 16 residues. The J segment lost 6 bases and the V segment lost 4 bases, leaving 8 bases of the junction unmatched. Per germline, CDR1 SGHTA and CDR2 FQGNSA. The chain's CDR3 is CASSSLAGAWAGELFF. The CDR3 nucleotides read TGTGCCAGCAGCTCGCTAGCGGGAGCCTGGGCCGGGGAGCTGTTTTTT.

J is TRBJ2-3 and V is TRBV27; 10 bases match TRBD1. From germline, CDR1 is MNHEY and CDR2 SMNVEV (reference sequence). CDR3 length: 16 amino acids. J was trimmed by 3 bases and V by 4 bases; bases with no gene match: 7. CDR3 coding DNA: TGTGCCAGCAGTTCCCTTGGGACAGGGGAGACAGATACGCAGTATTTT. The encoded protein is CASSSLGTGETDTQYF.

J is TRBJ2-3 and V is TRBV5-1; 7 bases fit TRBD2. Per the germline V gene, CDR1 is SGHRS and CDR2 is YFSETQ. J was trimmed by 3 bases and V by 6 bases; bases with no gene match: 10. The CDR3 sequence is 15 residues long. CDR3 sequence reads: CASTSGLVLTDTQYF. CDR3 DNA sequence: TGCGCCAGCACCTCAGGACTAGTCTTGACAGATACGCAGTATTTT.

V and J are TRBV7-3 and TRBJ2-1; a possible D gene is TRBD2 (5 bases). Looked up from germline, CDR1 is SGHTA and CDR2 is FQGTGA. The CDR3 runs to 14 residues. V gave up 4 bases and J gave up 8 bases, with 15 bases separating them. CDR3 sequence: CASSSRTVFDEQFF. The CDR3 coding sequence is TGTGCCAGCAGCTCCAGGACTGTCTTTGATGAGCAGTTCTTC. Supplemented by reference TRBV7-3 and TRBJ2-1, the full variable domain reads GAGVSQTPSNKVTEKGKYVELRCDPISGHTALYWYRQSLGQGPEFLIYFQGTGAADDSGLPNDRFFAVRPEGSVSTLKIQRTERGDSAVYLCASSSRTVFDEQFFGPGTRLTVL.

The chain is built from TRBV9 and TRBJ2-1, with TRBD2 as a possible D gene (5 bases). Trimming shortened V by 4 bases and J by 6 bases, and 17 bases separated the two germline ends. There are 15 residues in the CDR3. Germline-derived CDR1 and CDR2 are SGDLS and YYNGEE. The CDR3 nucleotides read TGTGCCAGCAGCTCGGGGAATCTACTAGTCAATGAGCAGTTCTTC. Amino acid sequence: CASSSGNLLVNEQFF.

This clone has a single count. The chain uses TRBV2 and TRBJ1-5, with 7 bases matching TRBD1. Germline CDR1 and CDR2: SNHLY and FYNNEI. The trim removed 7 bases at V and 7 bases at J, leaving 7 bases unmatched. The CDR3 contains 13 residues. CDR3 coding DNA: TGTGCCAGCACCAGAGACAGGGCCCAGCCCCAGCATTTT. The encoded protein is CASTRDRAQPQHF.